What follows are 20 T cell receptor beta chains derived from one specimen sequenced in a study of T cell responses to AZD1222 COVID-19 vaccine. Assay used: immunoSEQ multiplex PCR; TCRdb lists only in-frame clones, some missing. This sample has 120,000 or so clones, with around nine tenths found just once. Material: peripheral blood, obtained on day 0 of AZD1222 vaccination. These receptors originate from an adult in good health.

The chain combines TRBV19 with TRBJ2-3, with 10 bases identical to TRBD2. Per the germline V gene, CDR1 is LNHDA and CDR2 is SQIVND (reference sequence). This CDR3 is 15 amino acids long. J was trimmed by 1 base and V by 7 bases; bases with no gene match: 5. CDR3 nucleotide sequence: TGTGCCAGTAAAAGCGGGGGGGCCGGCACAGATACGCAGTATTTT. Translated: CASKSGGAGTDTQYF.

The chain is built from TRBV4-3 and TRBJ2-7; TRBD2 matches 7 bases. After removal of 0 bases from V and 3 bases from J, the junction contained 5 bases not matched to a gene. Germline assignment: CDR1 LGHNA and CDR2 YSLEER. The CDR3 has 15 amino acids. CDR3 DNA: TGCGCCAGCAGCCAAGATGCCAGCGGGATCTACGAGCAGTACTTC. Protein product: CASSQDASGIYEQYF.

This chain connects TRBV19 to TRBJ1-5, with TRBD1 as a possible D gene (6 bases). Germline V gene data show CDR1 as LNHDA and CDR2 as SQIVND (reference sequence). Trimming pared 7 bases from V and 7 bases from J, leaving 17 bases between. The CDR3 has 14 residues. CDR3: CASTRTGYWQPQHF. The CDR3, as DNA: TGTGCCAGTACTAGAACAGGGTATTGGCAGCCCCAGCATTTT. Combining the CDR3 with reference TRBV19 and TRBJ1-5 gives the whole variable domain DGGITQSPKYLFRKEGQNVTLSCEQNLNHDAMYWYRQDPGQGLRLIYYSQIVNDFQKGDIAEGYSVSREKKESFPLTVTSAQKNPTAFYLCASTRTGYWQPQHFGDGTRLSIL.

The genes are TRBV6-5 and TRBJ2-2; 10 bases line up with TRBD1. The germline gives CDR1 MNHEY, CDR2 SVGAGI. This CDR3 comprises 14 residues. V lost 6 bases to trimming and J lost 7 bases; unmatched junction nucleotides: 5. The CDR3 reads CASRGQGYVGELFF. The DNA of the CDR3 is TGTGCCAGCAGGGGACAGGGGTATGTCGGGGAGCTGTTTTTT.

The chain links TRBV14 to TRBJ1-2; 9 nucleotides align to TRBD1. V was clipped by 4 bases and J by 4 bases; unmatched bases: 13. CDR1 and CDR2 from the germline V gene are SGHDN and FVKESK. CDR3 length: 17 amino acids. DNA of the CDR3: TGTGCCAGCAGCCCCCAAGGTTGGGACAGGGCCCTCTATGGCTACACCTTC. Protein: CASSPQGWDRALYGYTF. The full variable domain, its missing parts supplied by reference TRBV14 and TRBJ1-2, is EAGVTQFPSHSVIEKGQTVTLRCDPISGHDNLYWYRRVMGKEIKFLLHFVKESKQDESGMPNNRFLAERTGGTYSTLKVQPAELEDSGVYFCASSPQGWDRALYGYTFGSGTRLTVV.

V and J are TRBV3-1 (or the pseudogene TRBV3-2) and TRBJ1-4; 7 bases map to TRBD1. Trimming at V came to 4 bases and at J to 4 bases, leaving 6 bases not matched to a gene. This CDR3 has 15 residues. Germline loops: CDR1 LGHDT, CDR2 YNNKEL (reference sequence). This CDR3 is CASSPRTGGNEKLFF. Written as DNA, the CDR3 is TGTGCCAGCAGCCCCCGGACAGGAGGTAATGAAAAACTGTTTTTT.

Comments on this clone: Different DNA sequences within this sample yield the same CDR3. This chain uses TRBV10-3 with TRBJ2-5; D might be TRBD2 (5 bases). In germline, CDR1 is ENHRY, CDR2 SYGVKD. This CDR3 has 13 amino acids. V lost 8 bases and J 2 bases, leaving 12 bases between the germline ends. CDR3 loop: CAIGERGQETQYF. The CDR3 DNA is TGTGCCATCGGGGAACGGGGACAAGAGACCCAGTACTTC.

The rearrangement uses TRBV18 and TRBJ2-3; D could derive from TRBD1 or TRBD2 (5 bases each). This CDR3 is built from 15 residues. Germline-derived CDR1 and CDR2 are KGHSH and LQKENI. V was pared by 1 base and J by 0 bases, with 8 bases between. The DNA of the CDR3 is TGTGCCAGCTCACCACGAGGGGCTAGCACAGATACGCAGTATTTT. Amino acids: CASSPRGASTDTQYF.

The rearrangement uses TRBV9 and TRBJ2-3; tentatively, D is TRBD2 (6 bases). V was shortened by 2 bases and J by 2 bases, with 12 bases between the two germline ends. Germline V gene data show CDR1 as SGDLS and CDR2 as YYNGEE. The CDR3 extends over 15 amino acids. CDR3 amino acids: CASSVLWDSTDTQYF. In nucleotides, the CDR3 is TGTGCCAGCAGCGTCCTTTGGGACTCCACAGATACGCAGTATTTT.

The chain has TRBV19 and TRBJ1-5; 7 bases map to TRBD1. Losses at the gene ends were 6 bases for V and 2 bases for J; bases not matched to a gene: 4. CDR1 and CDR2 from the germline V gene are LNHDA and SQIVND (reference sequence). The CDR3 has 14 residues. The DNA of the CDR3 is TGTGCCAGTAGCACCGGGACAGGCAATCAGCCCCAGCATTTT. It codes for CASSTGTGNQPQHF.

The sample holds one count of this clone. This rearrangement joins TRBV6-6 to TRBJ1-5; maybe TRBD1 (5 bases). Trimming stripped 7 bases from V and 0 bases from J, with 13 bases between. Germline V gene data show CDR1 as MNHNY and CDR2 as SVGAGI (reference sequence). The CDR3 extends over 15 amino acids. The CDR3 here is CASILGGSSNQPQHF. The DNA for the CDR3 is TGTGCCAGCATATTGGGGGGGAGTAGCAATCAGCCCCAGCATTTT.

CDR3 sequence (DNA): TGTGCCAGCAGTTCAAGACAGGGGCGCTATGGCTACACCTTC. Encoded protein: CASSSRQGRYGYTF. The V gene is TRBV6-2 or TRBV6-3, the J gene TRBJ1-2; 8 nucleotides line up with TRBD1. The CDR3 sequence is 14 residues long. Per germline, CDR1 MNHEY and CDR2 SVGEGT. V lost 4 bases, J lost 4 bases, and 5 bases stayed unmatched.

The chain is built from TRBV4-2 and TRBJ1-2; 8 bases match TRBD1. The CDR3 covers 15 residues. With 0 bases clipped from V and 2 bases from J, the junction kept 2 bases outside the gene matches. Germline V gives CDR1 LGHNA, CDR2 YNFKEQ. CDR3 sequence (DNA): TGTGCCAGCAGCCAAGATCGGACAGGGAACTATGGCTACACCTTC. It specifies CASSQDRTGNYGYTF.

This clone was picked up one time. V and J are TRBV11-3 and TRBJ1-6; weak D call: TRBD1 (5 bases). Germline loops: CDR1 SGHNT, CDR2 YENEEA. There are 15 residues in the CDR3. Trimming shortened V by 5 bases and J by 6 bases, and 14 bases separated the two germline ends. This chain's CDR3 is CASSPRGGGNSPLHF. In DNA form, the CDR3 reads TGTGCCAGCAGCCCCCGCGGTGGGGGTAATTCACCCCTCCACTTT.

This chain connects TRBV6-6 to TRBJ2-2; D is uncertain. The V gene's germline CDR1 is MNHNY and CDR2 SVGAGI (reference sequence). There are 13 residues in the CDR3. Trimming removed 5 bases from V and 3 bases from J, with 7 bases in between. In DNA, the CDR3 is TGTGCCAGCAGTGATTCCTACACCGGGGAGCTGTTTTTT. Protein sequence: CASSDSYTGELFF.

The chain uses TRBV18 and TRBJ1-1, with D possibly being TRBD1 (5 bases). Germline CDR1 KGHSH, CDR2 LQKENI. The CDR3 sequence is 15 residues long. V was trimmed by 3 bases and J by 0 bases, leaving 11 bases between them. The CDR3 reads CASSPGPAVNTEAFF. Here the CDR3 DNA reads TGTGCCAGCTCACCGGGGCCGGCCGTGAACACTGAAGCTTTCTTT.

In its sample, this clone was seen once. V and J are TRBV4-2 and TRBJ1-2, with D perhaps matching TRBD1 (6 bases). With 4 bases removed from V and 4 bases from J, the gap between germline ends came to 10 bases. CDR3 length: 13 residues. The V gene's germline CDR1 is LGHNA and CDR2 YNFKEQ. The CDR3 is CASSPGEAYGYTF. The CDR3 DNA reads TGTGCCAGCAGCCCAGGGGAGGCCTATGGCTACACCTTC.

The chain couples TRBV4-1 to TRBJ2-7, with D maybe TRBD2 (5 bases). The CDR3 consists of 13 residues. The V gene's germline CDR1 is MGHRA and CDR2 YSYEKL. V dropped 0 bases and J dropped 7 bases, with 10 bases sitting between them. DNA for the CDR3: TGCGCCAGCAGCCAAGACCCGCCGGGGGAGCAGTACTTC. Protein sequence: CASSQDPPGEQYF.

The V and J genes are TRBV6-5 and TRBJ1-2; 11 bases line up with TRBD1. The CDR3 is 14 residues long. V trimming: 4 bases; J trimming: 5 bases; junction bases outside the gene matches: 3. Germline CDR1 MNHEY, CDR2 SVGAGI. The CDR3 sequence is CASSSGTGGYGYTF. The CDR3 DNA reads TGTGCCAGCAGTTCCGGGACAGGGGGGTATGGCTACACCTTC.

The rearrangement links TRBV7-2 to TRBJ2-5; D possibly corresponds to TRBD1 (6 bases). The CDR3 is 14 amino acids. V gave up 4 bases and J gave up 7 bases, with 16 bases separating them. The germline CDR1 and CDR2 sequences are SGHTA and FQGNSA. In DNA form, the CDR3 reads TGTGCCAGCAGCTCAAACAGGGAAGGTGGGACCCAGTACTTC. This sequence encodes CASSSNREGGTQYF. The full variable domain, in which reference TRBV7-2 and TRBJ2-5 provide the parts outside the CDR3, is GAGVSQSPSNKVTEKGKDVELRCDPISGHTALYWYRQSLGQGLEFLIYFQGNSAPDKSGLPSDRFSAERTGGSVSTLTIQRTQQEDSAVYLCASSSNREGGTQYFGPGTRLLVL.